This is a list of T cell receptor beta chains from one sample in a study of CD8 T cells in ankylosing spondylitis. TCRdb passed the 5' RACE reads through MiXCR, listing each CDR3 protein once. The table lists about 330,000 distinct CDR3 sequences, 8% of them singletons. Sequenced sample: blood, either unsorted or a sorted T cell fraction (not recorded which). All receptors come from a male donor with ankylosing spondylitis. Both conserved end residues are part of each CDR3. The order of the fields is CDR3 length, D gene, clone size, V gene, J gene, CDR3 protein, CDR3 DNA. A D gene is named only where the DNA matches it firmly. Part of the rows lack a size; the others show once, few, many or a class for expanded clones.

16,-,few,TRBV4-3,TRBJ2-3,CASSDGTTVATDTQYF,TGCGCCAGCAGCGACGGGACCACCGTGGCCACAGATACGCAGTATTTT
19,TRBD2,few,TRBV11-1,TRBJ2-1,CASSYYRASGESSYNEQFF,TGTGCCAGCAGCTATTATCGGGCTAGCGGGGAAAGCTCCTACAATGAGCAGTTCTTC
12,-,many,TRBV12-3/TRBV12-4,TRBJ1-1,CASSYSGGEAFF,TGTGCCAGCAGCTACAGTGGGGGTGAAGCTTTCTTT
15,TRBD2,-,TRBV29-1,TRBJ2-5,CSVDLLGGVRETQYF,TGCAGCGTTGATCTCTTGGGGGGGGTACGGGAGACCCAGTACTTC
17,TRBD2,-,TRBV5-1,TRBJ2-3,CASSLTLAGVVTDTQYF,TGCGCCAGCAGCTTAACGCTAGCGGGAGTAGTAACAGATACGCAGTATTTT
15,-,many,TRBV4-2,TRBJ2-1,CASSQDLLRYNEQFF,TGTGCCAGCAGCCAAGATTTACTACGATACAATGAGCAGTTCTTC
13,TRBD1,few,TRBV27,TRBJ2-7,CASALDRTYEQYF,TGTGCCAGCGCCTTGGACAGGACCTACGAGCAGTACTTC
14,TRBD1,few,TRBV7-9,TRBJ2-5,CASSSTGGLETQYF,TGTGCCAGCAGCTCCACAGGGGGTTTAGAGACCCAGTACTTC
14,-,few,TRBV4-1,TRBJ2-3,CASSQETSTDTQYF,TGCGCCAGCAGCCAAGAGACTAGCACAGATACGCAGTATTTT
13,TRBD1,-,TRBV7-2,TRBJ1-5,CASSGQGNKPQHF,TGTGCCAGCTCAGGACAGGGTAACAAGCCCCAGCATTTT
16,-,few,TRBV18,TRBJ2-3,CASSPLPRTSTDTQYF,TGTGCCAGCTCACCCCTCCCGCGCACTAGCACAGATACGCAGTATTTT
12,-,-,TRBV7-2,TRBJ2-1,CASSPYSGEQFF,TGTGCCAGCAGCCCATACTCGGGTGAGCAGTTCTTC
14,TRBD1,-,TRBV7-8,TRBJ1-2,CASSLDGTEYGYTF,TGTGCCAGCAGCTTAGACGGGACAGAGTATGGCTACACCTTC
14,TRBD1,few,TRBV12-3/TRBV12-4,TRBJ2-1,CASSPATGRNEQFF,TGTGCCAGCAGTCCGGCGACAGGGCGAAATGAGCAGTTCTTC
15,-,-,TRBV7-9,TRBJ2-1,CASSLTQGINNEQFF,TGTGCCAGCAGCCTTACACAGGGAATTAATAATGAGCAGTTCTTC
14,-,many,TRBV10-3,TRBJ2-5,CAISESIGQETQYF,TGTGCCATCAGTGAGTCGATCGGGCAAGAGACCCAGTACTTC